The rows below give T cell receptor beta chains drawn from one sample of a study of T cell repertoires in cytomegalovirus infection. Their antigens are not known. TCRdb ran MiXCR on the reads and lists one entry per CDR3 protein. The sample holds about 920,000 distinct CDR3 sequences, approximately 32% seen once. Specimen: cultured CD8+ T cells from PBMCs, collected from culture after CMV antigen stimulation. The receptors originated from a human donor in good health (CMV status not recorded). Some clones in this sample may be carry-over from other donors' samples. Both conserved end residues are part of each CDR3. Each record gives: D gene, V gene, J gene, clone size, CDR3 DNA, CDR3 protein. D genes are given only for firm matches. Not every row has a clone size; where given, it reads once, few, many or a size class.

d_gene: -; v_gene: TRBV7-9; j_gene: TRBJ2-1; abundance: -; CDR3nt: TGTGCCAGCAGGCCCAGAGAGGGACGACAATACAATGAGCAGTTCTTC; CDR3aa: CASRPREGRQYNEQFF
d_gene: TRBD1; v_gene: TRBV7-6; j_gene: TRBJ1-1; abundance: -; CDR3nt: TGTGCCAGCAGCTCCAGCCGGGACAGGGGAACTGAAGCTTTCTTT; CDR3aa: CASSSSRDRGTEAFF
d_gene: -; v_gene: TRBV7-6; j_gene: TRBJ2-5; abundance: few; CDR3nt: TGTGCCAGCAGCTTCATCAACAGGGTGGAGGAGACCCAGTACTTC; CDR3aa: CASSFINRVEETQYF
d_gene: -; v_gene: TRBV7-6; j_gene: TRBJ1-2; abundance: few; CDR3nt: TGTGCCAGCGGGGGGGCTGAAACAAACTATGGCTACACCTTC; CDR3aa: CASGGAETNYGYTF
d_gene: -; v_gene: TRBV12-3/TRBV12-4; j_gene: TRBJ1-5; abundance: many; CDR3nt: TGTGCCAGCAGTTTTCCGTCACCTGATTATAGCAATCAGCCCCAGCATTTT; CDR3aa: CASSFPSPDYSNQPQHF
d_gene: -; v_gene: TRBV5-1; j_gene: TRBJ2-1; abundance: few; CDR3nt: TGCGCCAGCAGGTCTCAGGGTTGGAGCTCCTACAATGAGCAGTTCTTC; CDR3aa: CASRSQGWSSYNEQFF
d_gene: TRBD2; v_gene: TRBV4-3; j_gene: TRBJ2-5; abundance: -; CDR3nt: TGCGCCAGCAGCCAAGAGCGCCTAGCGGGAGAGACCCAGTACTTC; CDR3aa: CASSQERLAGETQYF
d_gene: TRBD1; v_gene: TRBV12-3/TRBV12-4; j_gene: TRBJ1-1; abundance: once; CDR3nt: TGTACCAGCAGTTGGACAGGGCCTCTTGAAGCTTTCTTT; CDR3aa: CTSSWTGPLEAFF
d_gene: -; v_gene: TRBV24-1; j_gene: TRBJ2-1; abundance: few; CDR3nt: TGTGCCACCAGTGATTCAACATTTGAGCAGTTCTTC; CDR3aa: CATSDSTFEQFF
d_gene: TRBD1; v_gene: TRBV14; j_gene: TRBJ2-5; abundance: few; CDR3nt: TGTGCCAGCAGCCTGGAATGGGACAGGGCACAAGAGACCCAGTACTTC; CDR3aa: CASSLEWDRAQETQYF
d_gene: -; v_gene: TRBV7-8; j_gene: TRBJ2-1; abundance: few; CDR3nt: TGTGCCAGCAGCTTAGCCCGGGACAACCCCTACAATGAGCAGTTCTTC; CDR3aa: CASSLARDNPYNEQFF
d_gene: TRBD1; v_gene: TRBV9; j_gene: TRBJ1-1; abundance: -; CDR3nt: TGTGCCAGCAGCGTAGACCGGACAGGGGGTTCCACTGAAGCTTTCTTT; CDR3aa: CASSVDRTGGSTEAFF
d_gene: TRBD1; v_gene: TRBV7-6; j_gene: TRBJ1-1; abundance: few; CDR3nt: TGTGCCAGCTCTCCCGGGACAGCCCTTCTGAACACTGAAGCTTTCTTT; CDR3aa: CASSPGTALLNTEAFF
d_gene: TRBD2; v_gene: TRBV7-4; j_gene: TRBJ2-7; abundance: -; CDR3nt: TGTGCCAGCAGCTTAGAGCGGGGAAAATGGGAGCAGTACTTC; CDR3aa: CASSLERGKWEQYF
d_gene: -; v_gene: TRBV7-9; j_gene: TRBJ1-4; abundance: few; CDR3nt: TGTGCCAGCAGACCCCTCGAGGAGGAAAAACTGTTTTTT; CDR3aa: CASRPLEEEKLFF
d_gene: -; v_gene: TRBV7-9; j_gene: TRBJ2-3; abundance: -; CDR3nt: TGTGCCAGCAGCTTATCGACCCCAGGAGATACGCAGTATTTT; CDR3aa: CASSLSTPGDTQYF
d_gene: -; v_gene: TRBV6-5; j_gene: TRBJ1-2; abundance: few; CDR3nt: TGTGCCAGCAGTTACTCGACAGGCATCCATGGCTACACCTTC; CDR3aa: CASSYSTGIHGYTF
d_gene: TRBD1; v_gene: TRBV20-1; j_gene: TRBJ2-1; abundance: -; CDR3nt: TGCAGTGCTAGCGACAGGGGACGCGGGTCCTACAATGAGCAGTTCTTC; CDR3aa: CSASDRGRGSYNEQFF
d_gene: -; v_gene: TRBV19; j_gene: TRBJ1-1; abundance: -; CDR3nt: TGTGCCAGTAGTATAGAGCTCCCAGCTTCCTTGTCGCCGAACACTGAAGCTTTCTTT; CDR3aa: CASSIELPASLSPNTEAFF
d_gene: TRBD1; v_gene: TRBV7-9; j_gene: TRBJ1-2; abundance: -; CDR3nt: TGTGCCAGCAGCTTAGCACAGGGGATAAAGGTCTATGGCTACACCTTC; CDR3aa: CASSLAQGIKVYGYTF
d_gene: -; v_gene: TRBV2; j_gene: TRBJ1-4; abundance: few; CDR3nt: TGTGCCAGCAGCAACCCAGCGGACCGTGATGAAAAACTGTTTTTT; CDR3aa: CASSNPADRDEKLFF
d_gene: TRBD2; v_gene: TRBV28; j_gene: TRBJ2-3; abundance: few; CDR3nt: TGTGCCAGCAGTTTTAGCGGGGGGTACACAGATACGCAGTATTTT; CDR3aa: CASSFSGGYTDTQYF
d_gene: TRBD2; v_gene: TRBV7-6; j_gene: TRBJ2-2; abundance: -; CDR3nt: TGTGCCAGCAGCTTAGTAGCGGGCGGGGAGCTGTTTTTT; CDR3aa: CASSLVAGGELFF
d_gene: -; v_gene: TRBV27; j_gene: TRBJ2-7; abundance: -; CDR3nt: TGTGCCAGCAGTCCCCGGGACCCCGGCGAGCAGTACTTC; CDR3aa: CASSPRDPGEQYF
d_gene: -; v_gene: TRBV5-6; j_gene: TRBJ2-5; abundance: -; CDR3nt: TGTGCCAGCAGCGAAGGGGGGGACGAAGAGACCCAGTACTTC; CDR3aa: CASSEGGDEETQYF
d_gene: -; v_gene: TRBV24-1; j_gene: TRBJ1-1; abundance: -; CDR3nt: TGTGCCACCAGTGATGCGGGGCCGTACGGCGCTTTCTTT; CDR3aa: CATSDAGPYGAFF
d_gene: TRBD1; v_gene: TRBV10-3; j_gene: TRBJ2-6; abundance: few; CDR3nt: TGTGCCATCAGTGAGTCGGACAGGAGCTCTGGGGCCAACGTCCTGACTTTC; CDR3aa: CAISESDRSSGANVLTF
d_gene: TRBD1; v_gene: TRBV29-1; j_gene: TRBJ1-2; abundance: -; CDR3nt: TGCAGCGTTGACGGGGGACAGGGAGTTAGCTATGGCTACACCTTC; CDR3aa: CSVDGGQGVSYGYTF
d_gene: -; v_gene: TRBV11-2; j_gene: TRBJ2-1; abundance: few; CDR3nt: TGTGCCAGCAGCTTAGTGGCCCATGAGCAGTTCTTC; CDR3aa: CASSLVAHEQFF
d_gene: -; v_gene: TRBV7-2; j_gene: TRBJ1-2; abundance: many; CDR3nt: TGTGCCAGCAGCTTCTCGGAGAACAGCCCTCTTGGTTATGGCTACACCTTC; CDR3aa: CASSFSENSPLGYGYTF
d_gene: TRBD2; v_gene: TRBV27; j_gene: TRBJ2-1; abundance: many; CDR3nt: TGTGCCAGCAGTTTATCGCCTAGCGGGGGAGACCGCTACAATGAGCAGTTCTTC; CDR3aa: CASSLSPSGGDRYNEQFF
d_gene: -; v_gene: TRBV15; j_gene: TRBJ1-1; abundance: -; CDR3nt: TGTGCCACCAGCAGCCTACAGGGTGGGGACACTGAAGCTTTCTTT; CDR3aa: CATSSLQGGDTEAFF